These 30 T cell receptor beta chains share one sample of origin, sequenced in a study of blood T cell repertoires in COVID-19. Sequenced by immunoSEQ multiplex PCR; TCRdb stores in-frame clones only, minus some. This table has 180,000 or so clones, 65% to 90% appearing once. The sequenced material came from peripheral blood. The receptors come from a man aged 55-75 years with acute or convalescent COVID-19.

As DNA, the CDR3 is TGCGCCAGCAGCTTGAGTGGGGGACAGGGTAATTCACCCCTCCACTTT. This codes for CASSLSGGQGNSPLHF. The chain is built from TRBV5-1 and TRBJ1-6; 9 nucleotides align to TRBD1. With 1 base clipped from V and 6 bases from J, the junction kept 5 bases outside the gene matches. The germline gives CDR1 SGHRS, CDR2 YFSETQ. This CDR3 is 16 amino acids long.

The rearrangement joins TRBV28 to TRBJ2-5, with D possibly TRBD2 on 6 matching bases. The V and J ends lost 3 bases and 3 bases respectively, with 17 bases between them. This CDR3 contains 16 residues. In germline, CDR1 is MDHEN, CDR2 SYDVKM. The CDR3, as DNA: TGTGCCAGCAGTTTTGTGCTAGCGCCTAATGAAGAGACCCAGTACTTC. Residues: CASSFVLAPNEETQYF.

The rearrangement joins TRBV2 to TRBJ2-5; possibly TRBD2 for D (7 bases). Trimming removed 8 bases at V and 4 bases at J, with 14 bases between. This CDR3 region has 13 residues. The V gene's germline CDR1 is SNHLY and CDR2 FYNNEI. The CDR3 region is CASVGGRGETQYF. The DNA for the CDR3 is TGTGCCAGCGTGGGGGGGCGGGGAGAGACCCAGTACTTC.

The chain joins TRBV6-2 or TRBV6-3 to TRBJ2-7, with 11 bases lining up with TRBD2. V trimming: 2 bases; J trimming: 6 bases; junction bases outside the gene matches: 9. The CDR3 has 16 residues. CDR1 MNHEY and CDR2 SVGEGT come from the germline V gene. The chain's CDR3 is CASSYLSTSGTSEQYF. CDR3 bases: TGTGCCAGCAGTTACCTCTCGACTAGCGGGACAAGCGAGCAGTACTTC.

The chain combines TRBV5-1 with TRBJ1-3, with 8 bases aligning to TRBD1. This CDR3 has 16 residues. V trimming: 2 bases; J trimming: 2 bases; junction bases outside the gene matches: 6. Per germline, CDR1 SGHRS and CDR2 YFSETQ. This CDR3 is CASSFGGQAAGNTIYF. CDR3 DNA sequence: TGCGCCAGCAGCTTCGGGGGACAGGCTGCTGGAAACACCATATATTTT. The full variable domain, its missing parts supplied by reference TRBV5-1 and TRBJ1-3, is KAGVTQTPRYLIKTRGQQVTLSCSPISGHRSVSWYQQTPGQGLQFLFEYFSETQRNKGNFPGRFSGRQFSNSRSEMNVSTLELGDSALYLCASSFGGQAAGNTIYFGEGSWLTVV.

The rearrangement links TRBV5-1 to TRBJ2-1; D unclear. The CDR3 length is 12 residues. V was cut by 4 bases and J by 4 bases, with 6 bases left in between. Germline loops: CDR1 SGHRS, CDR2 YFSETQ. The CDR3 loop reads CASSRTYNEQFF. The CDR3, as DNA: TGCGCCAGCAGCCGTACTTACAATGAGCAGTTCTTC.

J is TRBJ1-2 and V is TRBV9; D gene ambiguous. Trimming took 6 bases from V and 2 from J, leaving 17 bases between them. This CDR3 comprises 15 residues. Germline CDR1 and CDR2: SGDLS and YYNGEE. The CDR3 region is CASTRQSGGNYGYTF. The CDR3 nucleotides read TGTGCCAGCACCCGGCAATCGGGCGGGAACTATGGCTACACCTTC.

This clone was seen a single time. The V and J genes are TRBV18 and TRBJ2-3; 9 bases are shared with TRBD2. With V trimmed by 4 bases and J by 2 bases, 1 base remained unmatched. Per the germline V gene, CDR1 is KGHSH and CDR2 is LQKENI. The CDR3 spans 14 residues. CDR3 residues: CASSRLADTDTQYF. In DNA, the CDR3 is TGTGCCAGCTCACGACTAGCGGACACAGATACGCAGTATTTT.

The chain couples TRBV30 to TRBJ1-6; 7 bases fit TRBD1. Germline-derived CDR1 and CDR2 are GTSNPN and SVGIG (reference sequence). This CDR3 is built from 15 residues. Trimming removed 4 bases from V and 6 bases from J; junction bases left unmatched: 9. This CDR3 reads CAWTPRHRGNSPLHF. The CDR3, as DNA: TGTGCCTGGACCCCCCGTCACAGGGGTAATTCACCCCTCCACTTT.

The rearrangement joins TRBV5-5 to TRBJ1-3; D may be TRBD1 (5 bases). The V gene lost 4 bases and the J gene lost 2 bases, with 25 bases spanning the gap. Germline loops: CDR1 SGHKS, CDR2 YYEKEE (reference sequence). This CDR3 spans 19 amino acids. The CDR3 region is CASSRQISGGIMAGNTIYF. The DNA of the CDR3 is TGTGCCAGCAGCCGACAGATAAGCGGGGGAATAATGGCTGGAAACACCATATATTTT.

This clone was counted a few times. The chain joins TRBV7-9 to TRBJ2-2; a possible D gene is TRBD1 (5 bases). Germline V CDR1 and CDR2: SEHNR, FQNEAQ (reference sequence). V lost 5 bases to trimming and J lost 1 base, with 11 bases between them. The CDR3 contains 15 residues. For the CDR3, the DNA is TGTGCCAGCAGCCCCAGGGCCTTGAACACCGGGGAGCTGTTTTTT. Protein sequence: CASSPRALNTGELFF.

The chain employs TRBV6-4 and TRBJ2-2; D is undetermined. The V end was cut by 8 bases, the J end by 1 base, with 8 bases between. This CDR3 is 13 amino acids long. Germline CDR1 MRHNA, CDR2 SNTAGT. In DNA, the CDR3 is TGTGCCAGCCGTCCGGGGAACACCGGGGAGCTGTTTTTT. As protein: CASRPGNTGELFF.

The rearrangement joins TRBV27 to TRBJ2-2; 7 nucleotides match TRBD1. V was pared by 6 bases and J by 2 bases, with 6 bases of the junction left unmatched. The length of the CDR3 is 15 residues. CDR1 and CDR2 from the germline V gene are MNHEY and SMNVEV (reference sequence). The CDR3 spells CASRLQGPNTGELFF. CDR3 coding DNA: TGTGCCAGCAGACTACAGGGGCCTAACACCGGGGAGCTGTTTTTT.

CDR3 coding DNA: TGCAGCGTCGACAGGGGGCGGACTGAAGCTTTCTTT. Protein sequence: CSVDRGRTEAFF. The rearrangement uses TRBV29-1 and TRBJ1-1, with 10 bases fitting TRBD1. This CDR3 contains 12 residues. The V and J ends lost 6 bases and 5 bases, in that order; junction bases with no gene match: 3. Germline V lookup: CDR1 SQVTM, CDR2 ANQGSEA.

This clone came up once. V and J are TRBV28 and TRBJ1-5; D is perhaps TRBD1 (5 bases). Trimming stripped 7 bases from V and 9 bases from J, with 19 bases between. The CDR3 runs 14 residues. Germline loops: CDR1 MDHEN, CDR2 SYDVKM. CDR3 coding DNA: TGTGCCAGCAACCTGGGAGGGGCTAGGCGGCCCCAGCATTTT. It yields the protein CASNLGGARRPQHF.

The rearrangement uses TRBV5-1 and TRBJ1-1; D is uncertain. This CDR3 has 13 amino acids. Germline CDR1 SGHRS, CDR2 YFSETQ. The V end lost 2 bases, the J end lost 4 bases, and 9 bases lay between the germline ends. This CDR3 is CASSFEGFTEAFF. In DNA form, the CDR3 reads TGCGCCAGCAGCTTTGAGGGATTCACTGAAGCTTTCTTT.

The chain employs TRBV14 and TRBJ2-5, with unresolved D. From germline, CDR1 is SGHDN and CDR2 FVKESK. V was cut by 5 bases and J by 2 bases, with 3 bases left in between. The CDR3 sequence is 11 residues long. The CDR3 region is CASSSQETQYF. DNA of the CDR3: TGTGCCAGCAGCTCGCAAGAGACCCAGTACTTC. The whole variable domain, filled in from reference TRBV14 and TRBJ2-5, reads EAGVTQFPSHSVIEKGQTVTLRCDPISGHDNLYWYRRVMGKEIKFLLHFVKESKQDESGMPNNRFLAERTGGTYSTLKVQPAELEDSGVYFCASSSQETQYFGPGTRLLVL.

This chain connects TRBV7-8 to TRBJ2-1; TRBD2 matches 7 bases. Germline CDR1 SGHVS, CDR2 FQNEAQ. CDR3 size: 15 residues. V was clipped by 3 bases and J by 4 bases; unmatched bases: 6. The CDR3 DNA reads as TGTGCCAGCAGCTTCGGTGGGGAGGGGTACAATGAGCAGTTCTTC. This gives the protein CASSFGGEGYNEQFF.

The CDR3 DNA sequence: TGTGCCAGCAGCCAAGGTTCAGGGGGACAGGGAGCCTATGGCTACACCTTC. Its translation is CASSQGSGGQGAYGYTF. V usage is TRBV3-1 (or the pseudogene TRBV3-2) and J usage is TRBJ1-2, with 9 bases that match TRBD1. The CDR3 has 17 residues. V was clipped by 1 base and J by 4 bases; unmatched bases: 10. The germline gives CDR1 LGHDT, CDR2 YNNKEL (reference sequence).

CDR3: CASSLGSGVGYTF. Written as DNA, the CDR3 is TGTGCCAGCAGCTTAGGGTCAGGGGTTGGCTACACCTTC. The chain couples TRBV7-6 to TRBJ1-2, with a weak D call TRBD1 (6 bases). This CDR3 has 13 amino acids. Germline-derived CDR1 and CDR2 are SGHVS and FNYEAQ. Trimming stripped 1 base from V and 7 bases from J, with 10 bases between.

V usage is TRBV18 and J usage is TRBJ2-7, with unresolved D. The germline V gene has CDR1 KGHSH and CDR2 LQKENI. The V end was cut by 0 bases, the J end by 3 bases, with 21 bases between. The CDR3 contains 18 residues. The CDR3 coding sequence is TGTGCCAGCTCACCACCGGCGTCTAGGCCCTCCTATTACTACGAGCAGTACTTC. This codes for CASSPPASRPSYYYEQYF.

This clone was recorded a few times. The CDR3 nucleotides read TGTGCCAGCAGTTTACAATCCAGGGGTGAAGCTTTCTTT. As protein: CASSLQSRGEAFF. The chain links TRBV28 to TRBJ1-1; possible D gene TRBD1, 6 bases. In germline, CDR1 is MDHEN, CDR2 SYDVKM. CDR3 length equals 13 residues. With 2 bases removed from V and 7 bases from J, the gap between germline ends came to 11 bases.

The V call is TRBV5-1, the J call TRBJ1-1; possibly TRBD1 for D (6 bases). Trimming removed 4 bases from V and 2 bases from J, with 15 bases in between. The length of the CDR3 is 15 residues. Per germline, CDR1 SGHRS and CDR2 YFSETQ. This chain's CDR3 is CASSASGAANTEAFF. In nucleotides, the CDR3 is TGCGCCAGCAGCGCATCAGGGGCGGCTAACACTGAAGCTTTCTTT.

The gene calls are TRBV29-1 and TRBJ2-5; 9 nucleotides line up with TRBD1. The CDR3 consists of 12 residues. V was pared by 5 bases and J by 4 bases, with 2 bases of the junction left unmatched. The germline V gene has CDR1 SQVTM and CDR2 ANQGSEA. This CDR3 is CSVTGQGETQYF. The CDR3 region has the DNA TGCAGCGTTACGGGACAGGGAGAGACCCAGTACTTC.

V usage is TRBV12-3 or TRBV12-4 and J usage is TRBJ1-5, with D unclear. Trimming took 4 bases from V and 4 from J, leaving 5 bases between them. CDR3 length: 12 amino acids. The CDR3 is CASSWANQPQHF. DNA for the CDR3: TGTGCCAGCAGTTGGGCAAATCAGCCCCAGCATTTT.

The genes are TRBV7-9 and TRBJ1-1; D call uncertain. Deletions cut 5 bases from V and 0 bases from J, with 10 bases between. Germline V gene sequence: CDR1 SEHNR, CDR2 FQNEAQ (reference sequence). The CDR3 totals 14 residues. This chain's CDR3 is CASSPAAVNTEAFF. CDR3 DNA sequence: TGTGCCAGCAGCCCCGCTGCGGTGAACACTGAAGCTTTCTTT.

The V gene is TRBV6-5, the J gene TRBJ1-2; 7 bases are a match to TRBD1. V was pared by 6 bases and J by 8 bases, with 9 bases of the junction left unmatched. Germline V gives CDR1 MNHEY, CDR2 SVGAGI. CDR3 length equals 13 residues. The DNA for the CDR3 is TGTGCCAGCAGCTTAACAGGGGTCGGCGGCTACACCTTC. Its translation: CASSLTGVGGYTF.

J is TRBJ2-1 and V is TRBV4-1, with TRBD1 as a possible D gene (6 bases). This CDR3 spans 17 amino acids. Per the germline V gene, CDR1 is MGHRA and CDR2 is YSYEKL. Trimming removed 2 bases from V and 5 bases from J, with 19 bases in between. CDR3 residues: CASSQPLRGSPHNEQFF. CDR3 nucleotides: TGCGCCAGCAGCCAACCCCTGAGGGGGAGCCCCCACAATGAGCAGTTCTTC.

This clone was seen more than once but under ten times. The chain is built from TRBV19 and TRBJ1-2, with a weak D call TRBD1 (5 bases). This CDR3 is built from 15 residues. Germline V gene lookup returns CDR1 LNHDA and CDR2 SQIVND (reference sequence). V was pared by 5 bases and J by 5 bases, with 18 bases between. The DNA of the CDR3 is TGTGCCAGTAGTCCAACCAGGGATCCGTCGTATGGCTACACCTTC. Its protein is CASSPTRDPSYGYTF.

The gene calls are TRBV10-1 and TRBJ2-3, with D perhaps TRBD2 (5 bases). The length of the CDR3 is 14 residues. Germline CDR1 WNHNN, CDR2 SYGVQD (reference sequence). Trimming took 1 base from V and 0 from J, leaving 5 bases between them. DNA for the CDR3: TGCGCCAGCAGTGAGTGGACTAGCACAGATACGCAGTATTTT. Residues: CASSEWTSTDTQYF.